This T cell receptor (beta chain) was profiled in a study of CD4 T cells in relation to SARS-CoV-2 and coronaviruses. On the study more broadly: ViraFEST: approximately 10-day antigen culture of PBMCs, then TCR beta CDR3 sequencing. Median patient age was nearly 40 years, spanning 21 to 72 years. Convalescent patients were fewer than ten males and 4 females; two were Hispanic. Shared crossreactive spike epitopes were mapped to their HLA restriction.

TCRdb's copy holds only in-frame clones and misses some; the assay was immunoSEQ multiplex PCR. Of about 47,000 clones in the sample, approximately 80% were seen once. A word on this clone: The antigen remains unidentified.

The sequencing input was naive CD4+ T cells from PBMCs, cultured in vitro. As for subset: naive CD4+ T cells isolated by negative enrichment. The TCR originated in an adult with COVID-19.

The CDR3 DNA is TGTGCCAGCAGCTTAAGAAATGGACTAACTGCCTACAATGAGCAGTTCTTC. Its protein is CASSLRNGLTAYNEQFF. The chain couples TRBV7-2 to TRBJ2-1; a weak D match, TRBD2 (6 bases). This CDR3 comprises 17 residues. The germline V gene encodes CDR1 SGHTA and CDR2 FQGNSA. Trimming cost V 2 bases and J 2 bases, with 16 bases left between them.